This entry concerns a single TCR beta chain. The antigen is unknown. A multiplex PCR was run with 60 Vbeta primers and 13 Jbeta primers. Here immunoSEQ multiplex PCR was the method, and the copy in TCRdb shows in-frame clones only, minus some. This sample has approximately 170,000 clones, with roughly three quarters found just once. The J segment lost 7 bases and the V segment lost 4 bases, leaving 9 bases of the junction unmatched. Looked up from germline, CDR1 is LGHNA and CDR2 is YSLEER. The CDR3 is 15 residues long. This record comes from a study of cytomegalovirus exposure and HLA in healthy donors. The overall study: Around 77 million unique TCRs from HLA-typed donors made up an early data release. General study findings and limits: From TCR beta sequences, most subjects' HLA-A and HLA-B alleles were reportedly predicted accurately. With high specificity and sensitivity, the classifier reportedly diagnosed cytomegalovirus status.

The specimen sequenced was PBMCs. The chain combines TRBV4-3 with TRBJ1-4; 7 positions match TRBD1. This clonotype was sampled from a woman aged 45 to 65 in good health and CMV-seronegative. The CDR3 sequence is CASSLNRGSSEKLFF. DNA for the CDR3: TGCGCCAGCAGCCTCAACAGGGGATCGAGTGAAAAACTGTTTTTT.